This T cell receptor (beta chain) is drawn from a study of blood T cell repertoires in COVID-19. In the study overall: Acute and convalescent COVID-19 specimens originated in the United States, Italy and Spain.

V lost 4 bases and J lost 3, with 12 bases in between. This CDR3 is built from 14 residues. Germline V CDR1 and CDR2: SNHLY, FYNNEI. Assay used: immunoSEQ multiplex PCR; TCRdb lists only in-frame clones, some missing. The sample records some 95,000 clones, approximately 80% being singletons. Sequencing input: peripheral blood. The sequence derives from a man between 70 and 80 years old with acute or convalescent COVID-19. The chain has TRBV2 and TRBJ1-1; D remains unclear. This CDR3 is CASSVHTYYTEAFF. The CDR3 coding sequence is TGTGCCAGCAGTGTACACACATATTACACTGAAGCTTTCTTT.